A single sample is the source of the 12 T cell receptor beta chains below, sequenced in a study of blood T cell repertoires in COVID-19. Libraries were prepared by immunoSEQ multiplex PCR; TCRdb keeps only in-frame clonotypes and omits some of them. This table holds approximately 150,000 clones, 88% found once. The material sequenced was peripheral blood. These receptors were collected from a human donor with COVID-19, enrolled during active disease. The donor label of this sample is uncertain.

Here the CDR3 reads CASSVGGQGPLLSTDTQYF. DNA of the CDR3: TGTGCCAGCAGCGTAGGGGGACAAGGTCCCCTCTTAAGCACAGATACGCAGTATTTT. The chain uses TRBV9 and TRBJ2-3; perhaps TRBD1 as D (6 bases). The germline V gene has CDR1 SGDLS and CDR2 YYNGEE. V was shortened by 0 bases and J by 0 bases, with 20 bases between the two germline ends. This CDR3 region has 19 residues.

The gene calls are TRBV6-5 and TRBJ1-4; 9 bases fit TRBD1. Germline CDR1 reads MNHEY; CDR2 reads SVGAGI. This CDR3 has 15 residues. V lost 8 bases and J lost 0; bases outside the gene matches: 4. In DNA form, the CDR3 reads TGTGCCAGCGGACAGGGGAGCCCAACTAATGAAAAACTGTTTTTT. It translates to CASGQGSPTNEKLFF.

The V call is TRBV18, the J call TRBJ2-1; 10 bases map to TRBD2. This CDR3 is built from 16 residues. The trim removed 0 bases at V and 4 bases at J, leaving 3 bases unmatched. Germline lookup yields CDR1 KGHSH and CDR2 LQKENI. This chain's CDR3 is CASSPPIAGGYNEQFF. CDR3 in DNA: TGTGCCAGCTCACCACCGATAGCGGGGGGATACAATGAGCAGTTCTTC.

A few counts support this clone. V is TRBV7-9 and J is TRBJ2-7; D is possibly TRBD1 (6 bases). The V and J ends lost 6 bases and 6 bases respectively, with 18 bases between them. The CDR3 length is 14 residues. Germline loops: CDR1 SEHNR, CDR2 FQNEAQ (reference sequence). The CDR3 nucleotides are TGTGCCAGCAGTTTAACTACAGGGCTGACCGAGCAGTACTTC. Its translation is CASSLTTGLTEQYF.

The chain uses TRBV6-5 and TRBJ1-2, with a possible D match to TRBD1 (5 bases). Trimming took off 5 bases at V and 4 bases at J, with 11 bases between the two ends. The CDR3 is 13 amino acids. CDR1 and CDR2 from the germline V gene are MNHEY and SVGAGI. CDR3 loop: CASSPDRLYGYTF. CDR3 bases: TGTGCCAGCAGTCCCGACAGACTCTATGGCTACACCTTC.

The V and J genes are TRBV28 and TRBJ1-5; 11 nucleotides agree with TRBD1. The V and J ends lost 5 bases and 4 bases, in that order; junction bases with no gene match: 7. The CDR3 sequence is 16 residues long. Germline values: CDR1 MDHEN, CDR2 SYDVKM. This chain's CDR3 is CASSEGQGDPNQPQHF. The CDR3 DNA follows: TGTGCCAGCAGTGAGGGACAGGGGGACCCGAATCAGCCCCAGCATTTT.

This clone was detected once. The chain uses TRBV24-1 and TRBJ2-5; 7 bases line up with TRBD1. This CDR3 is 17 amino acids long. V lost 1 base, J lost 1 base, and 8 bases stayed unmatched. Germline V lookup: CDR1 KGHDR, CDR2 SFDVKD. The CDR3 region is CATSDFHYDRAQETQYF. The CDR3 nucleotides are TGTGCCACCAGTGATTTCCACTACGACAGGGCCCAAGAGACCCAGTACTTC.

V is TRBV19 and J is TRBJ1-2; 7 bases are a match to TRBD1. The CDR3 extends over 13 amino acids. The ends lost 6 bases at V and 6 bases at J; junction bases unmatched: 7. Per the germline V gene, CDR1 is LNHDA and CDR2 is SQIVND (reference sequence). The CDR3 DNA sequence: TGTGCCAGTAGGACCGGGACAGAACATGGCTACACCTTC. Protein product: CASRTGTEHGYTF.

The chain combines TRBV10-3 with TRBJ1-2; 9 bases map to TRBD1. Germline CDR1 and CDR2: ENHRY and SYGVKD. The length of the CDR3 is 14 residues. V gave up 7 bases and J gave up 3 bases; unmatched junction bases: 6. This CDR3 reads CAITSTGGYYGYTF. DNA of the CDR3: TGTGCCATCACCTCGACAGGGGGATACTATGGCTACACCTTC.

The chain's CDR3 is CASSFVSGTGDTGELFF. The CDR3 DNA is TGCGCCAGCAGCTTTGTATCCGGGACAGGGGACACCGGGGAGCTGTTTTTT. V usage is TRBV5-1 and J usage is TRBJ2-2; the match to TRBD1 covers 10 bases. The CDR3 length is 17 residues. Germline V lookup: CDR1 SGHRS, CDR2 YFSETQ. V dropped 2 bases and J dropped 3; count of bases not matched to a gene: 7. The complete variable domain, with remaining parts taken from reference TRBV5-1 and TRBJ2-2, reads KAGVTQTPRYLIKTRGQQVTLSCSPISGHRSVSWYQQTPGQGLQFLFEYFSETQRNKGNFPGRFSGRQFSNSRSEMNVSTLELGDSALYLCASSFVSGTGDTGELFFGEGSRLTVL.

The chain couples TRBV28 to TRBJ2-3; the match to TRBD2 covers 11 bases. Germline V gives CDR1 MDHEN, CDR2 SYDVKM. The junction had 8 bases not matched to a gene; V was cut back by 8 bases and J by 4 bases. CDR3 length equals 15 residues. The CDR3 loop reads CASLTSGGSSDTQYF. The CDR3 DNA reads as TGTGCCAGCCTCACTAGCGGGGGATCTTCAGATACGCAGTATTTT.

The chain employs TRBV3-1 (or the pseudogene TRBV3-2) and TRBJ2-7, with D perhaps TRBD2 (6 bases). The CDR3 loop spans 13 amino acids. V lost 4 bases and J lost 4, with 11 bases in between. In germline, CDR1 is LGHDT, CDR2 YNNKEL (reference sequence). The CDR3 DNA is TGTGCCAGCAGCCCCGCGGGGCGGTACGAGCAGTACTTC. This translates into CASSPAGRYEQYF.